The sequence of this T cell receptor beta chain was determined in a study of pediatric ulcerative colitis. Points on this clone: The antigen remains undetermined.

General study findings and limits: In rectum, acute severe colitis had expanded clones and less diversity.

Clones were sequenced by immunoSEQ multiplex PCR, and TCRdb holds only the in-frame ones, with some missing. The table includes approximately 32,000 clones, almost 85% detected once. No immunosuppressive drugs were given to ulcerative colitis patients before diagnostic colonoscopy. After removal of 1 base from V and 4 bases from J, the junction contained 26 bases not matched to a gene. This CDR3 region has 23 residues. In germline, CDR1 is SGHTA, CDR2 FQGTGA. Sequencing was carried out using blood. The origin of this receptor is a boy younger than 18 with severe ulcerative colitis. V is TRBV7-3 and J is TRBJ2-5, with 11 bases that match TRBD2. The CDR3 loop reads CASSLRRIAGGRAPVVLGETQYF. CDR3 sequence (DNA): TGTGCCAGCAGCTTAAGGAGGATAGCGGGGGGGCGAGCCCCGGTGGTTTTGGGAGAGACCCAGTACTTC.